This T cell receptor (beta chain) was retrieved from a study of shared clonotypes between healthy human individuals (dated by TCRdb to about 2020). Looking at the study overall: The cohort included a few men and a couple of women between 18 and 49 years of age. Leukapheresis yielded between about 0.9 and 10 billion PBMCs per donor. For each donor, three plates each were used for CD4 naive and CD4 memory, two plates were used for CD8 naive, and one plate was used for CD8 memory. To estimate repertoire size and how much clonotype sharing occurs between individuals, the study deeply sequenced the blood TCR repertoires of about five healthy adults. Libraries were prepared and TCR repertoires were sequenced by different laboratories using diverse techniques, in order to increase sequencing depth and limit assay-specific biases. Summary of the overall study and its limitations: Sampling was restricted to blood, and TCR repertoires in tissue are likely to differ from TCR repertoires in blood. Higher generation probabilities were observed for clonotypes shared by all four sorted-subset donors than for non-shared clonotypes. Based on pairwise subsampling, the degree of clonotype sharing among donors was expected to be affected by sequencing depth. Across a few donors, 5% to 6% of naive CD4, 3% to 4% of naive CD8, approximately 2.5% of memory CD4, and about 0.4% of memory CD8 clonotypes were shared. Incomplete sequencing was indicated by rarefaction of sorted-subset datasets, despite the large sequencing depth. Because the study included a small number of donors, the genetic and exposure-history diversity represented was limited. Naive subsets generally had larger estimated clonotype richness than memory subsets.

From its cysteine to its phenylalanine, the CDR3 spans 13 amino acids. Only the CDR3 portion is preserved as DNA: 39 bases, with reading frame beginning at the first base. Deletion took 1 base off V and 4 bases off J, with a span of 6 bases between the germline ends. The germline V gene encodes CDR1 SGHTA and CDR2 FQGTGA. For this clone: It has no known antigen specificity. No quality values exist for individual bases; no much larger clone is one base distant.

The donors were healthy, HIV-negative adults with no recently reported acute infections or vaccinations. Only Caucasian adults living in Nashville, Tennessee, USA were represented among the donors. Magnetic negative selection was used to enrich CD4+ T cells, after which naive cells were positively selected on CD45RA and the negative fraction became the memory subset. Blood was obtained by leukapheresis, after which PBMCs were separated by Ficoll-Histopaque density gradient centrifugation and cryopreserved in liquid nitrogen vapor phase. Purity and quantity of every magnetically sorted T cell population were checked by analytical flow cytometry. Genomic DNA was isolated from each sorted fraction and quantified by UV absorbance on a Nanodrop 2000c. Using the deep immunoSEQ assay, TCR CDR3 regions were amplified from genomic DNA by multiplex PCR. Genomic DNA extracted from each cell subset was distributed evenly over all wells of several immunoSEQ 96-well plates, and each plate served as one replicate. For sorted subsets, each replicate PCR was loaded with 200 ng genomic DNA, equivalent to about 33,000 T cell genomes. Purified libraries were quantified with a Qubit 3.0 fluorometer, sized on a Bioanalyzer 2100, and re-quantified with the KAPA Library Quantification kit. Each immunoSEQ 96-well plate was sequenced on its own single-read 150-cycle Illumina NextSeq 550 flow cell. For the original study's pipeline: Because the immunoSEQ output held only junctional sequences and lacked quality scores, the filtering could not match the filtering applied to full-length reads. To assign V/J genes and CDR3, sequences were annotated using PyIR, a Python wrapper for IgBLAST v1.9, with IMGT germline references. Reads were filtered out if the reads had weak V/J assignments (E-value above 1e-6), no CDR3, stop codons, out-of-frame junctions, or ambiguous translated residues. V3J clonotypes were defined by identical inferred V gene, J gene, and CDR3 amino acid sequence. To compute the percentage overlap between repertoires, the number of shared unique clonotypes was divided by the size of the smaller repertoire. Richness of each repertoire was evaluated using RTK rarefaction, the Chao1 estimator, and Recon v2.1 estimates of unobserved clonotypes. Generation probabilities for all TCRbeta clonotypes obtained by the gDNA method from a handful of donors were computed using OLGA. The clones in this table, taken by TCRdb from immuneACCESS, are in-frame only. Not every clone is retained; where verified, under half of the shortfall comes from an unresolved V gene, and the cause of the rest is unknown. The V and J calls and clone size come from that table; D and trimming were worked out from the DNA. The sample contains fewer than 400,000 clones, less than 85% of them found a single time. 10% of the sample is held by the ten biggest clonotypes.

This receptor chain uses TRBV7-3 and TRBJ2-3; confidence is insufficient to name the D gene. The source material was memory CD4+ T cells sorted from blood. The cell subset or site label, as the study defines it: CD45RA-negative fraction. The clonotype comes from a young man in good health. The CDR3 region has the sequence CASSLRASDTQYF. The DNA is as follows: TGTGCCAGCAGCTTAAGGGCATCAGATACGCAGTATTTT.